This T cell receptor (beta chain) stems from a study of human T cells and chemical hapten exposure. Via MiXCR, TCRdb re-called the RACE reads, giving one row per CDR3 protein. The table lists 75,000 to 90,000 distinct CDR3 sequences, under 13% of them singletons, with roughly 1.4% in the top ten. This clonotype has ten or more counts. Time point reported: patch test 1, 2 weeks after DPC sensitization. Treatment described: therapeutic diphenylcyclopropenone sensitization with weekly scalp DPC. Total RNA was extracted from unfractionated whole blood. The sequences come from whole blood, collected in connection with sensitization to the hapten diphenylcyclopropenone (DPC). The sequence came from a woman in her 50s with alopecia areata. Some clones in this sample may be carry-over from other donors' samples.

CDR3 DNA sequence: TGTGCCAGCAGCTTAGGGGGAGCCGGGGAGCTGTTTTTT. Encoded protein: CASSLGGAGELFF. The V and J genes are TRBV7-6 and TRBJ2-2; perhaps TRBD2 as D (5 bases). Per germline, CDR1 SGHVS and CDR2 FNYEAQ. The V and J ends lost 1 base and 6 bases respectively, with 6 bases between them. The CDR3 loop spans 13 amino acids. Full variable domain (remainder filled in from reference TRBV7-6 and TRBJ2-2): GAGVSQSPRYKVTKRGQDVALRCDPISGHVSLYWYRQALGQGPEFLTYFNYEAQQDKSGLPNDRFSAERPEGSISTLTIQRTEQRDSAMYRCASSLGGAGELFFGEGSRLTVL.